These 11 T cell receptor beta chains were sequenced from one sample in a study of shared clonotypes between healthy human individuals. Generated by immunoSEQ multiplex PCR, the TCRdb table keeps only in-frame clones and is missing some. The sample has around 650,000 clones; roughly 96% are singletons. CD45RO-negative, CCR7-selected cells formed the naive CD8 fraction, which excluded terminally differentiated effector memory CD45RA+ cells. The sample was naive CD8+ T cells sorted from blood. The receptor set was obtained from a woman between 25 and 40 years old in good health.

In its sample, this clone was seen once. The rearrangement joins TRBV28 to TRBJ1-5; 8 nucleotides align to TRBD1. V lost 6 bases to trimming and J lost 0 bases; unmatched junction nucleotides: 10. The germline CDR1 and CDR2 sequences are MDHEN and SYDVKM. This CDR3 region has 17 residues. CDR3 amino acids: CASSPPGQAYSNQPQHF. The CDR3 DNA sequence: TGTGCCAGCAGCCCCCCGGGACAGGCCTATAGCAATCAGCCCCAGCATTTT. The full variable domain, completed using reference TRBV28 and TRBJ1-5, is DVKVTQSSRYLVKRTGEKVFLECVQDMDHENMFWYRQDPGLGLRLIYFSYDVKMKEKGDIPEGYSVSREKKERFSLILESASTNQTSMYLCASSPPGQAYSNQPQHFGDGTRLSIL.

The gene calls are TRBV28 and TRBJ1-3; the D is unclear. The CDR3 totals 15 residues. CDR1 and CDR2 from the germline V gene are MDHEN and SYDVKM. V dropped 0 bases and J dropped 2 bases, with 8 bases sitting between them. CDR3 in DNA: TGTGCCAGCAGTTTATGGGCGGGAGCTGGAAACACCATATATTTT. Its translation is CASSLWAGAGNTIYF.

The chain couples TRBV7-6 to TRBJ2-7, with D possibly called TRBD1 or TRBD2 (5 bases each). Trimming took 3 bases from V and 4 from J, leaving 10 bases between them. The CDR3 spans 13 residues. Per germline, CDR1 SGHVS and CDR2 FNYEAQ. CDR3 in amino acids: CASSLAEGYEQYF. The CDR3 DNA sequence: TGTGCCAGCAGCTTGGCAGAGGGGTACGAGCAGTACTTC.

V gene TRBV28 combines with J gene TRBJ2-3; D tentatively fits TRBD1 or TRBD2 (7 bases each). This CDR3 has 17 residues. The ends were cut back, 6 bases at V and 4 bases at J, with 23 bases in the middle. CDR1 is MDHEN, CDR2 SYDVKM, per germline. The chain's CDR3 is CASRGGGDVWLADTQYF. In DNA, the CDR3 is TGTGCCAGCAGGGGAGGGGGCGATGTCTGGTTAGCAGATACGCAGTATTTT.

The chain employs TRBV5-8 and TRBJ2-7; tentatively, D is TRBD2 (6 bases). There are 14 residues in the CDR3. The germline V and J ends were trimmed by 4 bases and 3 bases, with 14 bases remaining between them. Germline V gene data show CDR1 as SGHTS and CDR2 as YDEGEE. This CDR3 is CASSPGGLRYEQYF. The CDR3 coding sequence is TGTGCCAGCAGCCCCGGGGGTTTGCGCTACGAGCAGTACTTC.

With respect to this clone: Other DNA variants within this sample encode the same CDR3. J is TRBJ2-7 and V is TRBV27; D unclear. This CDR3 has 13 residues. Germline CDR1 and CDR2: MNHEY and SMNVEV (reference sequence). V lost 2 bases and J lost 0, with 5 bases in between. The CDR3 loop reads CASSLGPSYEQYF. The CDR3, as DNA: TGTGCCAGCAGTTTAGGGCCCTCCTACGAGCAGTACTTC.

The rearrangement uses TRBV15 and TRBJ1-4; D ambiguous. The V gene lost 2 bases and the J gene lost 0 bases, with 7 bases spanning the gap. This CDR3 has 15 amino acids. Germline assignment: CDR1 LNHNV and CDR2 YYDKDF (reference sequence). CDR3 amino acids: CATSRTEATNEKLFF. The DNA of the CDR3 is TGTGCCACCAGCAGAACGGAAGCAACTAATGAAAAACTGTTTTTT.

The CDR3 region is CASSQGREIGYEQYF. In DNA form, the CDR3 reads TGTGCCAGCAGCCAAGGGAGGGAGATCGGCTACGAGCAGTACTTC. V and J are TRBV4-2 and TRBJ2-7; a weak D match, TRBD2 (6 bases). This CDR3 region has 15 residues. Between the trimmed V and J ends, which lost 1 base and 3 bases, there was a span of 13 bases. Looked up from germline, CDR1 is LGHNA and CDR2 is YNFKEQ.

The chain is built from TRBV19 and TRBJ1-2; 7 bases align to TRBD1. Germline V CDR1 and CDR2: LNHDA, SQIVND (reference sequence). This CDR3 is 14 amino acids long. V gave up 6 bases and J gave up 7 bases; unmatched junction bases: 11. Written as DNA, the CDR3 is TGTGCCAGTAGCCCAATTCCCGGGACAGTTGGCTACACCTTC. Translation: CASSPIPGTVGYTF.

The chain recombines TRBV4-1 with TRBJ2-3, with 8 bases aligning to TRBD1. Germline-derived CDR1 and CDR2 are MGHRA and YSYEKL. V gave up 0 bases and J gave up 2 bases; unmatched junction bases: 4. The CDR3 totals 16 residues. CDR3 in amino acids: CASSQDRGLNTDTQYF. For the CDR3, the DNA is TGCGCCAGCAGCCAAGACAGGGGGCTGAACACAGATACGCAGTATTTT.

The CDR3 protein is CASSAGTFTDTQYF. CDR3 sequence (DNA): TGTGCCAGTAGTGCCGGGACTTTCACAGATACGCAGTATTTT. The gene calls are TRBV19 and TRBJ2-3, with a tentative D call TRBD2 (6 bases). The ends were cut back, 5 bases at V and 2 bases at J, with 11 bases in the middle. Germline V gene lookup returns CDR1 LNHDA and CDR2 SQIVND (reference sequence). The CDR3 runs 14 residues.